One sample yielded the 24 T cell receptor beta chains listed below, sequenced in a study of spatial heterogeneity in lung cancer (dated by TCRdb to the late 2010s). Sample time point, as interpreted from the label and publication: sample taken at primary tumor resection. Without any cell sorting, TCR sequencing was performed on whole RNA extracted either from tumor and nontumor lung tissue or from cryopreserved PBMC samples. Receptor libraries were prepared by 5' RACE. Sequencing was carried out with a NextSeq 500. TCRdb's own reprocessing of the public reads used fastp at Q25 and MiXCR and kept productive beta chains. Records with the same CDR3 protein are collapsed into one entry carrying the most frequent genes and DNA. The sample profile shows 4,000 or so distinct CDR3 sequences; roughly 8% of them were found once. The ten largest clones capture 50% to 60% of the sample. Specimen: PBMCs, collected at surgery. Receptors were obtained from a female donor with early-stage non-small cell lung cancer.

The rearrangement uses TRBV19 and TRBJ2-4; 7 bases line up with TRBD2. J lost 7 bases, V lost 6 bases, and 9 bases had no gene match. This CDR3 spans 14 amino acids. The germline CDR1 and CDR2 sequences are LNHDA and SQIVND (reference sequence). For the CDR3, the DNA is TGTGCCAGTAGACGACCCGGGGGGTTGAACATTCAGTACTTC. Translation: CASRRPGGLNIQYF.

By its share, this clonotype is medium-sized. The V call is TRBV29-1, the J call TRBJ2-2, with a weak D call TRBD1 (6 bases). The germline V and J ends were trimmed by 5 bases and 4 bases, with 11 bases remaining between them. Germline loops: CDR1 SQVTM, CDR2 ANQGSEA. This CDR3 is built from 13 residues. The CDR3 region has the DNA TGCAGCGTTTGGACAGTTAGCACCGGGGAGCTGTTTTTT. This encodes CSVWTVSTGELFF.

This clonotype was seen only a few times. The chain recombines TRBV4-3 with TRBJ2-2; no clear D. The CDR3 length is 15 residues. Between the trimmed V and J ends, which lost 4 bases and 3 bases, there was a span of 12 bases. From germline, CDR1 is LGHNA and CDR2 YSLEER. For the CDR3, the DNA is TGCGCCAGCAGCCCGACGCCCGGATACACCGGGGAGCTGTTTTTT. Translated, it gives CASSPTPGYTGELFF.

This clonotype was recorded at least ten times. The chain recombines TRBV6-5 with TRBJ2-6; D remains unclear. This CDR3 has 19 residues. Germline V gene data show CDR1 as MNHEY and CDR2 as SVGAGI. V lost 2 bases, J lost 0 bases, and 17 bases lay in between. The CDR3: CASSYLIAGFPSGANVLTF. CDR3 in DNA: TGTGCCAGCAGTTACCTCATTGCCGGGTTCCCCTCTGGGGCCAACGTCCTGACTTTC.

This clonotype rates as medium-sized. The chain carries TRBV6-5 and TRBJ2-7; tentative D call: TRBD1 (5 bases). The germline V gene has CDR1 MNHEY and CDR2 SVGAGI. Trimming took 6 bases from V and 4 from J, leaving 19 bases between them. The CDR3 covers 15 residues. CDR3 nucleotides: TGTGCCAGCAGACCCAGACAGCTCCTCCTGTACGAGCAGTACTTC. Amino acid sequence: CASRPRQLLLYEQYF.

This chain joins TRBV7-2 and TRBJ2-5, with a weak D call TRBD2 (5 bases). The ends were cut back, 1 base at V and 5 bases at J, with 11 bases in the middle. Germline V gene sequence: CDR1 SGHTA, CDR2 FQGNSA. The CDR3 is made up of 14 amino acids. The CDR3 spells CASSLELAGETQYF. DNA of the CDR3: TGTGCCAGCAGCTTAGAGCTAGCCGGCGAGACCCAGTACTTC.

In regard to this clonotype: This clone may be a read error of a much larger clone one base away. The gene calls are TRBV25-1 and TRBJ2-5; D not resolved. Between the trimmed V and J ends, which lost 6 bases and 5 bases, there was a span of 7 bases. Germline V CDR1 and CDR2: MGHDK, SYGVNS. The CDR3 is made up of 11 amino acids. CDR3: CASSGDETQYF. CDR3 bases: TGTGCCAGCAGCGGTGATGAGACCCAGTACTTC.

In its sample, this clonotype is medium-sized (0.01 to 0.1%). This chain's CDR3 is CASSLQGPYEQYF. DNA of the CDR3: TGTGCCAGCAGCCTACAGGGGCCCTACGAGCAGTACTTC. V is TRBV3-1 and J is TRBJ2-7, with TRBD1 matching 7 bases. V shed 4 bases, J shed 2 bases, and the junction held 2 bases outside the gene matches. This CDR3 contains 13 residues. Looked up from germline, CDR1 is LGHDT and CDR2 is YNNKEL (reference sequence).

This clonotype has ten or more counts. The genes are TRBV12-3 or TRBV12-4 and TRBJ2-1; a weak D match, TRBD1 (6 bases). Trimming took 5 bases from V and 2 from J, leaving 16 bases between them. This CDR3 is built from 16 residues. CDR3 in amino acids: CASSTDRLRAYNEQFF. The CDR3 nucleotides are TGTGCCAGCAGTACCGACAGGCTGAGGGCCTACAATGAGCAGTTCTTC.

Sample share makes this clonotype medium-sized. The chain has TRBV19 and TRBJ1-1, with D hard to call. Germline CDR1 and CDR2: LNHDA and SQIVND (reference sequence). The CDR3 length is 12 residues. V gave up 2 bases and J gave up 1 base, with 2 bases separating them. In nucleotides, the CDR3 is TGTGCCAGTAGTATACAGAACACTGAAGCTTTCTTT. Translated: CASSIQNTEAFF.

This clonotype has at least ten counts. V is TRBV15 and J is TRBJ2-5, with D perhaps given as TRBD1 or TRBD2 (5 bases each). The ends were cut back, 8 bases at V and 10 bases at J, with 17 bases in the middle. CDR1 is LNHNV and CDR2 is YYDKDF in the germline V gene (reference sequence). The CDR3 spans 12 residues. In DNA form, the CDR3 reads TGTGCCACCTCCGGGGTCCAGGGTGGCCAGTACTTC. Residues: CATSGVQGGQYF.

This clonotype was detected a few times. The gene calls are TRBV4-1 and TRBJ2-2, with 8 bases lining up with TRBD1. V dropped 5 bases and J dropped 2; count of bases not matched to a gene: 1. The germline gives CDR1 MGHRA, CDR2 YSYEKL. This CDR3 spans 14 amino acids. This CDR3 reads CASSDRGNTGELFF. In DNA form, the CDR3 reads TGCGCCAGCAGCGACAGGGGTAACACCGGGGAGCTGTTTTTT.

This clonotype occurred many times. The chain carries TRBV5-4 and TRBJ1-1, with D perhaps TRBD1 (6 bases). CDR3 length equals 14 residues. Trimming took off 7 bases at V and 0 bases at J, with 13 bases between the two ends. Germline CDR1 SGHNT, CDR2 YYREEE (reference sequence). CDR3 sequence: CASSDRFMNTEAFF. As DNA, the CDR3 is TGTGCCAGCTCCGACAGGTTCATGAACACTGAAGCTTTCTTT.

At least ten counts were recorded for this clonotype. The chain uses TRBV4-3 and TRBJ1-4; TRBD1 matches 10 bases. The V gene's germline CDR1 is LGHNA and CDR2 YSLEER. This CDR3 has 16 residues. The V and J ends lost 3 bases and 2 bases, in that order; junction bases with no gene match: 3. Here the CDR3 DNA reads TGCGCCAGCAGCCAGGGACAGGGGTCGACTAATGAAAAACTGTTTTTT. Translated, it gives CASSQGQGSTNEKLFF.

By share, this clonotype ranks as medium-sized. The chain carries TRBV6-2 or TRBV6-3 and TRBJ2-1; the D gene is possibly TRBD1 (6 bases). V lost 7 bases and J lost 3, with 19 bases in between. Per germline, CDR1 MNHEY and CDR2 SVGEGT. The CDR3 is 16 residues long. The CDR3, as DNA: TGTGCCAGCACCGACCCCGGACAGTCTGGCTACAATGAGCAGTTCTTC. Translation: CASTDPGQSGYNEQFF.

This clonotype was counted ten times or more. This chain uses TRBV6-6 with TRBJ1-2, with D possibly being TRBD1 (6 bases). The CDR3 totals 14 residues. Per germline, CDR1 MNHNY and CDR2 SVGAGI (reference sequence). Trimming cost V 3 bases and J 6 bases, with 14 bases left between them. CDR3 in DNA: TGTGCCAGCAGTTATAAACAGGGCTCAGATGGCTACACCTTC. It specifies CASSYKQGSDGYTF.

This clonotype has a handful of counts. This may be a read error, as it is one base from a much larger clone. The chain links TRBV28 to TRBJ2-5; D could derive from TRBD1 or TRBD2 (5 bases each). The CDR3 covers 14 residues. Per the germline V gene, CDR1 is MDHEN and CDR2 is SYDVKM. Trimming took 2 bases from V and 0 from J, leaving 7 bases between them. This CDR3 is CASSLGDHQETQYF. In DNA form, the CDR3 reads TGTGCCAGCAGTTTAGGGGACCACCAAGAGACCCAGTACTTC. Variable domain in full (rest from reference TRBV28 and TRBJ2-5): DVKVTQSSRYLVKRTGEKVFLECVQDMDHENMFWYRQDPGLGLRLIYFSYDVKMKEKGDIPEGYSVSREKKERFSLILESASTNQTSMYLCASSLGDHQETQYFGPGTRLLVL.

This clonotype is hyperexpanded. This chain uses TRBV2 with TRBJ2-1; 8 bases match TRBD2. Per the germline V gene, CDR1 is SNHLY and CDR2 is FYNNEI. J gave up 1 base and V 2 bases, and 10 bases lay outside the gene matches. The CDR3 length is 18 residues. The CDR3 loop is CASSERELAEGSYNEQFF. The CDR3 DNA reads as TGTGCCAGCAGTGAAAGGGAACTAGCGGAGGGGTCCTACAATGAGCAGTTCTTC.

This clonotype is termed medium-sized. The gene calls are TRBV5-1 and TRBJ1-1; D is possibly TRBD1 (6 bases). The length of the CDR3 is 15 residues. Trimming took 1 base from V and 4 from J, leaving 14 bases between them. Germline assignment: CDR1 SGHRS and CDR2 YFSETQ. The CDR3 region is CASSLIPGAVTEAFF. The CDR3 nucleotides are TGCGCCAGCAGCTTGATACCGGGGGCGGTCACTGAAGCTTTCTTT.

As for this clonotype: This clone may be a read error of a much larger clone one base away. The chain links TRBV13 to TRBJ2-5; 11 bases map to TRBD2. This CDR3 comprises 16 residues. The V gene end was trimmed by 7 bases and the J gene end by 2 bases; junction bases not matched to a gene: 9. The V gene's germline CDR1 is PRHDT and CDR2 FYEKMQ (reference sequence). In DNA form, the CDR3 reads TGTGCCAGCACCATAGCGGGGGGGCCGGAACAAGAGACCCAGTACTTC. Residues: CASTIAGGPEQETQYF.

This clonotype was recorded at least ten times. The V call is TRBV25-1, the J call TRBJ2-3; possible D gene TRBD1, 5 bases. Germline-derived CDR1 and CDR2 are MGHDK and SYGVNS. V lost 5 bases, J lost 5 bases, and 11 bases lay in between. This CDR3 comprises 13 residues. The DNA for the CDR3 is TGTGCCAGCAGTTGGGCAGGGAAAGATACGCAGTATTTT. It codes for CASSWAGKDTQYF.

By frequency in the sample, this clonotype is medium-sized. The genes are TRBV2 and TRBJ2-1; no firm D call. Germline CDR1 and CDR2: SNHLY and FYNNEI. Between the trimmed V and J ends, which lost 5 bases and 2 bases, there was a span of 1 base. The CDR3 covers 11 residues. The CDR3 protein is CASSPYNEQFF. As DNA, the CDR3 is TGTGCCAGCAGTCCCTACAATGAGCAGTTCTTC.

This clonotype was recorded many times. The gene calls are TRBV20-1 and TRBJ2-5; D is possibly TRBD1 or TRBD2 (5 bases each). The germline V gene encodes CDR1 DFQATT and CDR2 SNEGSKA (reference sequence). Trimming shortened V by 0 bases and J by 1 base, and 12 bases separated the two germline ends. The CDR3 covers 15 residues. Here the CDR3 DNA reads TGCAGTGCTAGAGATCTGAGAGGGACCCAAGAGACCCAGTACTTC. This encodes CSARDLRGTQETQYF.

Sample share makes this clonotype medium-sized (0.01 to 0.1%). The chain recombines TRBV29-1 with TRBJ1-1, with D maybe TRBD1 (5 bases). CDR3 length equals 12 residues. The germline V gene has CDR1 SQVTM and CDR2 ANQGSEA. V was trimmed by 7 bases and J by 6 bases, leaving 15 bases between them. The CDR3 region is CSAIKGGAEAFF. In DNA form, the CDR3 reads TGCAGCGCTATCAAAGGAGGGGCTGAAGCTTTCTTT.